This T cell receptor beta chain stems from a study of monozygotic twins with inflammatory bowel disease. This CDR3 is 14 amino acids long. Germline V gives CDR1 SGHTA, CDR2 FQGNSA. General observations from the study: Relative to healthy twins, IBD patients had fewer clonotypes in common with others, a gap that was especially apparent with disease activity. Repertoire similarity did not differ between concordant and discordant twins, possibly owing to limited power. Some repertoire variability may stem from patients' differing immunosuppressive treatments.

On this clonotype: No antigen is known for it.

The quantity of total RNA per TCR library was 3500 ng. No DNA is given; TCRdb re-called the 5' RACE reads and lists each CDR3 protein once. This table lists under 200,000 distinct CDR3 sequences. The sequenced sample was blood. The chain has TRBV7-2 and TRBJ2-7; TCRdb's assignment of TRBD1 cannot be checked, as there is no DNA. The receptor was derived from a human donor with ulcerative colitis or Crohn's disease, or a healthy co-twin of an affected twin (not recorded which). CDR3 amino acids: CASSKRDTTYEQYF.